Sequencing of this TCR beta chain was carried out in a study of control samples from healthy donors and cancer patients. The V gene's germline CDR1 is SGHKS and CDR2 YYEKEE (reference sequence). The CDR3 extends over 14 amino acids. The ends were cut back, 4 bases at V and 4 bases at J, with 11 bases in the middle. Method: immunoSEQ multiplex PCR; TCRdb's copy keeps in-frame clones and lacks some. The table has 68,000 or so clones, 83% seen once; the top ten hold 15% to 18%. Sequencing was performed on blood. The receptor was isolated from a man in his 60s in good health. The chain employs TRBV5-5 and TRBJ1-4; D unclear. The CDR3 DNA reads as TGTGCCAGCAGCACTACTACTCTTAATGAAAAACTGTTTTTT. Amino acids: CASSTTTLNEKLFF.